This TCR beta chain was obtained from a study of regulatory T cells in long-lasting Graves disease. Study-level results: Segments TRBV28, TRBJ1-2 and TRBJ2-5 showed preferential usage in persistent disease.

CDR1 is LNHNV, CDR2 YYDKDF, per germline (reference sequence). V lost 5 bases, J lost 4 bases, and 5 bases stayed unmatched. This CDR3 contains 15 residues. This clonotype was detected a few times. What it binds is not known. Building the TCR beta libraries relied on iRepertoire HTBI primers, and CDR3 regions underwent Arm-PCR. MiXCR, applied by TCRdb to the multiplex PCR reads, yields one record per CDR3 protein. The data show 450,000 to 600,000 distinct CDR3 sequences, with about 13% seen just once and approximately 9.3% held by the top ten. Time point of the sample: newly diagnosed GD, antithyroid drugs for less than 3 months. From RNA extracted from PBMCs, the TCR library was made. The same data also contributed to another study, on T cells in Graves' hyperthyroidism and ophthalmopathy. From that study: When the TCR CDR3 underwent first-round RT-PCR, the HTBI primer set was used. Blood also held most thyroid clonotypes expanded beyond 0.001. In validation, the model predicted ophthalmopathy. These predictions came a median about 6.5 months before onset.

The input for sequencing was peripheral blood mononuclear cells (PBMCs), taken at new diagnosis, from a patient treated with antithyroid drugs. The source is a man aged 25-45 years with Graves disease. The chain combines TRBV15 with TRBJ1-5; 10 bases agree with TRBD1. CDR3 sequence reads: CATSRTGGANQPQHF. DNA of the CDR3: TGTGCCACCAGCCGGACAGGGGGGGCGAATCAGCCCCAGCATTTT.